This T cell receptor beta chain was recovered during a study of blood T cell repertoires in COVID-19. Trimming shortened V by 3 bases and J by 4 bases, and 7 bases separated the two germline ends. The CDR3 contains 14 residues. CDR1 is MRHNA and CDR2 is SNTAGT in the germline V gene. The participants were between about 18 and 90 years old and came from under 25 US areas. Repertoires were generated with immunoSEQ multiplex PCR, while TCRdb's copy carries only in-frame clones and drops some. Of about 210,000 clones detected, about 76% appear once; the ten largest clones hold approximately 9%. Source material: PBMCs or T cells enriched from blood (not recorded which). The chain employs TRBV6-4 and TRBJ1-6; D ambiguous. The sequence was obtained from a woman aged 45-65 years with acute COVID-19. CDR3 residues: CASSETGYNSPLHF. The CDR3 DNA is TGTGCCAGCAGTGAAACGGGTTATAATTCACCCCTCCACTTT.